This T cell receptor beta chain derives from a study of blood T cell repertoires in COVID-19. Sequencing was performed with immunoSEQ multiplex PCR; in TCRdb, only in-frame clones are kept and a portion is missing. The top ten clones hold 9.2% of a sample with a few hundred thousand clones, about 81% of them seen once. This clone was recorded once. The germline CDR1 and CDR2 sequences are SGHDN and FVKESK. V was cut by 0 bases and J by 9 bases, with 12 bases left in between. There are 13 residues in the CDR3. The sample was PBMCs or T cells enriched from blood (not recorded which). V is TRBV14 and J is TRBJ2-7; D may be TRBD2 (6 bases). The source is a man aged 35-49 years who had recovered from COVID-19. The CDR3 region has the DNA TGTGCCAGCAGCCAAGATAGGAGGGGACGGCAGTACTTC. It is translated as CASSQDRRGRQYF.